One and the same sample provided the 26 T cell receptor beta chains below, sequenced in a study of CD8 T cells in Susac syndrome. About 0.45 to 1 ug RNA was reverse transcribed with random hexamers. TCRdb fed the immunoSEQ multiplex PCR reads into MiXCR, producing one record per CDR3 protein. The table lists 140,000 to 150,000 distinct CDR3 sequences, approximately 94% of them singletons, with roughly 0.08% in the top ten. The specimen was CD4+ T cells from PBMCs. The origin of the receptors is a human donor with Susac syndrome.

The rearrangement links TRBV10-3 to TRBJ2-7; 10 positions match TRBD2. The CDR3 runs to 14 residues. The germline gives CDR1 ENHRY, CDR2 SYGVKD. V trimming: 8 bases; J trimming: 5 bases; junction bases outside the gene matches: 9. CDR3 residues: CAIRGSGRKDEQYF. CDR3 nucleotide sequence: TGTGCCATCCGGGGTAGCGGGAGGAAGGACGAGCAGTACTTC.

This chain connects TRBV20-1 to TRBJ2-3, with D perhaps being TRBD1 or TRBD2 (5 bases each). V lost 5 bases to trimming and J lost 6 bases, with 9 bases between them. The CDR3 length is 11 residues. In germline, CDR1 is DFQATT, CDR2 SNEGSKA (reference sequence). In nucleotides, the CDR3 is TGCAGTGCTTCCGGGGCGGATACGCAGTATTTT. As protein: CSASGADTQYF.

The chain links TRBV4-1 to TRBJ1-6; the D gene is possibly TRBD1 (6 bases). Per the germline V gene, CDR1 is MGHRA and CDR2 is YSYEKL. The V end was cut by 0 bases, the J end by 10 bases, with 19 bases between. The CDR3 has 17 residues. This CDR3 is CASSQEPRSGAGSPLHF. The CDR3 region has the DNA TGCGCCAGCAGCCAAGAGCCCCGTTCAGGGGCAGGATCACCCCTCCACTTT.

The J gene is TRBJ1-4, the V gene TRBV20-1; D is undetermined. This CDR3 region has 13 residues. Germline V lookup: CDR1 DFQATT, CDR2 SNEGSKA (reference sequence). The V gene lost 5 bases and the J gene lost 6 bases, with 13 bases spanning the gap. CDR3 loop: CSALGWKYEKLFF. The CDR3 DNA sequence: TGCAGTGCTCTCGGCTGGAAATATGAAAAACTGTTTTTT.

The gene calls are TRBV7-9 and TRBJ1-4; D uncertain. This CDR3 is 15 amino acids long. Between the trimmed V and J ends, which lost 5 bases and 5 bases, there was a span of 15 bases. From germline, CDR1 is SEHNR and CDR2 FQNEAQ (reference sequence). CDR3 DNA: TGTGCCAGCAGCCTCTTAGACACGGGGAATGAAAAACTGTTTTTT. This encodes CASSLLDTGNEKLFF.

This clonotype has a single count. The V and J genes are TRBV20-1 and TRBJ1-5, with D perhaps TRBD1 (5 bases). The CDR3 runs to 12 residues. CDR1 is DFQATT and CDR2 is SNEGSKA in the germline V gene (reference sequence). With 5 bases removed from V and 5 bases from J, the gap between germline ends came to 10 bases. CDR3 bases: TGCAGTGCTCGGGGGGGGGATCAGCCCCAGCATTTT. It codes for CSARGGDQPQHF.

The chain is built from TRBV4-1 and TRBJ1-1; D might be TRBD1 (5 bases). Looked up from germline, CDR1 is MGHRA and CDR2 is YSYEKL. The CDR3 runs to 17 residues. The V gene lost 1 base and the J gene lost 1 base, with 16 bases spanning the gap. In DNA, the CDR3 is TGCGCCAGCAGCCAAGGGGGTCCGTTTAGGGGGAACACTGAAGCTTTCTTT. Protein product: CASSQGGPFRGNTEAFF.

The chain recombines TRBV7-9 with TRBJ2-7, with 8 positions matching TRBD2. V was clipped by 5 bases and J by 2 bases; unmatched bases: 14. The CDR3 runs 17 residues. Germline assignment: CDR1 SEHNR and CDR2 FQNEAQ (reference sequence). The CDR3 is CASSVKSPAGAPYEQYF. DNA for the CDR3: TGTGCCAGCAGCGTAAAAAGCCCAGCGGGGGCCCCCTACGAGCAGTACTTC.

CDR3 DNA sequence: TGCAGCGCAAGAATAAATGGGCAGAGATATGGCTACACCTTC. This encodes CSARINGQRYGYTF. The chain uses TRBV29-1 and TRBJ1-2; D is uncertain. Germline CDR1 SQVTM, CDR2 ANQGSEA. The CDR3 totals 14 residues. V was shortened by 7 bases and J by 5 bases, with 20 bases between the two germline ends.

The rearrangement links TRBV29-1 to TRBJ1-1; 8 positions agree with TRBD1. Per germline, CDR1 SQVTM and CDR2 ANQGSEA. The CDR3 loop spans 12 amino acids. Trimming took 7 bases from V and 4 from J; bases not matched to a gene: 5. In nucleotides, the CDR3 is TGCAGCGCTCTCGACAGGGGCACTGAAGCTTTCTTT. The encoded protein is CSALDRGTEAFF.

V is TRBV25-1 and J is TRBJ1-4; D not certain. V was cut by 3 bases and J by 7 bases, with 12 bases left in between. Germline V gene sequence: CDR1 MGHDK, CDR2 SYGVNS. The CDR3 runs to 14 residues. In DNA form, the CDR3 reads TGTGCCAGCAGTGAGGGTCAGATTTTTGAAAAACTGTTTTTT. Its translation: CASSEGQIFEKLFF.

This rearrangement joins TRBV25-1 to TRBJ1-6, with TRBD1 as a possible D gene (5 bases). CDR1 is MGHDK and CDR2 is SYGVNS in the germline V gene. V lost 5 bases and J lost 7, with 12 bases in between. The CDR3 spans 14 residues. CDR3 region: CASSLRDWNSPLHF. CDR3 sequence (DNA): TGTGCCAGCAGTCTCCGGGACTGGAATTCACCCCTCCACTTT.

This chain joins TRBV9 and TRBJ2-1; tentative D call: TRBD1 (5 bases). CDR3 length equals 15 residues. V was shortened by 3 bases and J by 3 bases, with 13 bases between the two germline ends. Looked up from germline, CDR1 is SGDLS and CDR2 is YYNGEE. CDR3 protein: CASSEGKGIYNEQFF. CDR3 sequence (DNA): TGTGCCAGCAGCGAGGGCAAGGGGATCTACAATGAGCAGTTCTTC.

The genes are TRBV4-1 and TRBJ1-1; D not resolved. The CDR3 is 15 amino acids. Germline CDR1 reads MGHRA; CDR2 reads YSYEKL. The V end lost 1 base, the J end lost 0 bases, and 9 bases lay between the germline ends. The DNA of the CDR3 is TGCGCCAGCAGCCAAGGGGGTATTTTGAACACTGAAGCTTTCTTT. Translating it yields CASSQGGILNTEAFF.

This rearrangement joins TRBV7-2 to TRBJ2-7, with 9 nucleotides matching TRBD1. CDR1 and CDR2 from the germline V gene are SGHTA and FQGNSA. The CDR3 spans 15 residues. Germline trimming cut 3 bases from V and 3 bases from J; bases unmatched to any gene: 6. In DNA, the CDR3 is TGTGCCAGCAGCTTCCTGGACAGGGGAAACTACGAGCAGTACTTC. Its translation is CASSFLDRGNYEQYF.

The chain is built from TRBV4-1 and TRBJ2-2; D is perhaps TRBD1 (6 bases). The CDR3 is 15 amino acids. CDR1 is MGHRA, CDR2 YSYEKL, per germline. V was clipped by 3 bases and J by 2 bases, with 10 bases between them. DNA for the CDR3: TGCGCCAGCAGCCAGAGGACAGCTAACACCGGGGAGCTGTTTTTT. This translates into CASSQRTANTGELFF.

The chain is built from TRBV20-1 and TRBJ2-6; the D gene is possibly TRBD1 (6 bases). The V end was cut by 6 bases, the J end by 1 base, with 10 bases between. The CDR3 has 14 amino acids. In germline, CDR1 is DFQATT, CDR2 SNEGSKA (reference sequence). The CDR3: CSAPDRSGANVLTF. In nucleotides, the CDR3 is TGCAGTGCACCTGACAGGTCTGGGGCCAACGTCCTGACTTTC.

V usage is TRBV1 and J usage is TRBJ2-5; whether TRBD2, the table's D call, matches the DNA was not checked. TRBV1 is marked as a pseudogene. This CDR3 is 18 amino acids long. Here the CDR3 reads CTSSQDRGAGEGLETQYF. In DNA, the CDR3 is TGCACCAGCAGCCAAGATAGAGGAGCGGGAGAAGGCTTGGAGACCCAGTACTTC.

The gene calls are TRBV9 and TRBJ2-2; 13 bases fit TRBD2. The CDR3 runs to 17 residues. Germline CDR1 is SGDLS and CDR2 is YYNGEE. V shed 1 base, J shed 3 bases, and the junction held 3 bases outside the gene matches. The CDR3 DNA sequence: TGTGCCAGCAGCGTACGGACTAGCGGGAGTCACACCGGGGAGCTGTTTTTT. Its protein product is CASSVRTSGSHTGELFF.

The rearrangement uses TRBV5-1 and TRBJ2-1; no definite D call. The CDR3 consists of 14 residues. Per the germline V gene, CDR1 is SGHRS and CDR2 is YFSETQ. Trimming took 0 bases from V and 6 from J, leaving 10 bases between them. The CDR3 protein is CASSLAPGPNEQFF. The CDR3 coding sequence is TGCGCCAGCAGCTTGGCGCCAGGACCCAATGAGCAGTTCTTC.

J is TRBJ2-1 and V is TRBV4-2; 11 bases match TRBD2. The ends lost 4 bases at V and 6 bases at J; junction bases unmatched: 14. From germline, CDR1 is LGHNA and CDR2 YNFKEQ. CDR3 size: 18 residues. The CDR3 here is CASSREGIFSGGGNEQFF. The CDR3 DNA follows: TGTGCCAGCAGCCGCGAAGGGATTTTTAGCGGGGGGGGCAATGAGCAGTTCTTC.

This chain connects TRBV14 to TRBJ2-1, with a weak D call TRBD1 (6 bases). Germline CDR1 is SGHDN and CDR2 is FVKESK. V shed 6 bases and J shed 6 bases, with 18 bases lying between them. The CDR3 extends over 15 amino acids. The CDR3 coding sequence is TGTGCCAGCAGTCAACTAGGACAGCAGTCCAATGAGCAGTTCTTC. Amino acids: CASSQLGQQSNEQFF.

The chain recombines TRBV29-1 with TRBJ2-3; D call uncertain. The CDR3 contains 11 residues. Germline CDR1 SQVTM, CDR2 ANQGSEA. Trimming left V 3 bases short and J 5 bases short, with 6 bases between. CDR3 region: CSVENVDTQYF. In nucleotides, the CDR3 is TGCAGCGTTGAGAATGTAGATACGCAGTATTTT.

This clonotype was detected once. This sequence joins TRBV28 and TRBJ2-5; the D gene is possibly TRBD1 (6 bases). Germline V gene data show CDR1 as MDHEN and CDR2 as SYDVKM. This CDR3 is 13 amino acids long. Trimming shortened V by 9 bases and J by 5 bases, and 16 bases separated the two germline ends. The DNA for the CDR3 is TGTGCCAGTAAACAGGGTAGAGAGGAGACCCAGTACTTC. This translates into CASKQGREETQYF.

This clonotype has only one observation. This sequence joins TRBV29-1 and TRBJ2-1, with 9 bases lining up with TRBD2. V was pared by 6 bases and J by 9 bases, with 3 bases of the junction left unmatched. The CDR3 is 11 residues long. CDR1 and CDR2 from the germline V gene are SQVTM and ANQGSEA. The CDR3 nucleotides are TGCAGCGTGCAGCGGGAGGCTGAGCAGTTCTTC. Translating it yields CSVQREAEQFF.

The chain joins TRBV29-1 to TRBJ2-2, with 7 bases identical to TRBD2. Germline V gene lookup returns CDR1 SQVTM and CDR2 ANQGSEA. The CDR3 totals 11 residues. V trimming: 7 bases; J trimming: 6 bases; junction bases outside the gene matches: 2. CDR3 DNA: TGCAGCGGCGGACTAGCCGGGGAGCTGTTTTTT. Amino acids: CSGGLAGELFF.